What follows is one T cell receptor (beta chain) and its context. V shed 2 bases and J 3 bases; nucleotides not matched to a gene: 8. This CDR3 is built from 16 residues. Germline V gives CDR1 SNHLY, CDR2 FYNNEI. This sample stems from a study of blood T cell repertoires in COVID-19. Clones were sequenced by immunoSEQ multiplex PCR, and TCRdb holds only the in-frame ones, with some missing. The table records 210,000 or so clones, about 88% of them present only once. The chain links TRBV2 to TRBJ2-7; 9 positions agree with TRBD1. The sequenced sample consisted of peripheral blood. This receptor was identified in a man in his forties with active or convalescent COVID-19. This CDR3 is CASSENGQGSLYEQYF. CDR3 coding DNA: TGTGCCAGCAGTGAAAATGGACAGGGGTCCCTCTACGAGCAGTACTTC.